The T cell receptor (beta chain) under discussion was sequenced for a study of blood T cell repertoires in COVID-19. Study details: Whether acute or convalescent, the COVID-19 samples came from the United States, Italy and Spain. From T cells, B-cell-depleted T cells, or PBMCs came the material, which was cDNA or gDNA.

The protocol was immunoSEQ multiplex PCR, while the TCRdb copy is restricted to in-frame clones and leaves out a portion. The sample gives about 73,000 clones, 82% of which show up once; about 3.9% is in the top ten. Germline loops: CDR1 MNHEY, CDR2 SVGAGI. Trimming pared 2 bases from V and 2 bases from J, leaving 10 bases between. This CDR3 is built from 14 residues. This TCR was sampled from a woman aged 55-70 years with acute or convalescent COVID-19. The material sequenced was peripheral blood. The J gene is TRBJ2-7, the V gene TRBV6-5; D possibly corresponds to TRBD2 (6 bases). CDR3: CASSYGRGAYEQYF. The DNA for the CDR3 is TGTGCCAGCAGTTACGGGCGGGGCGCCTACGAGCAGTACTTC.